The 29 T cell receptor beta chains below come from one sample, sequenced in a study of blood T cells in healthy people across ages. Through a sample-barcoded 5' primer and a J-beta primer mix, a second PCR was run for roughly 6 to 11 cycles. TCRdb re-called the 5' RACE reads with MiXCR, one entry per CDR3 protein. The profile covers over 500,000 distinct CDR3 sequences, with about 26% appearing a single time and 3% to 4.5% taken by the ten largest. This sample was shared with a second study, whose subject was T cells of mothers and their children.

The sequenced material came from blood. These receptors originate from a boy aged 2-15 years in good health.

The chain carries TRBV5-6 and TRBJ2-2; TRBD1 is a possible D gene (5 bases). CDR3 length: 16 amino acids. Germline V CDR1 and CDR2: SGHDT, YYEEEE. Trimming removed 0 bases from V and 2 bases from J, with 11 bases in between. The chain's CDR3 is CASSLGGRSNTGELFF. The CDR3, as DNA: TGTGCCAGCAGCTTGGGGGGCAGGTCCAACACCGGGGAGCTGTTTTTT. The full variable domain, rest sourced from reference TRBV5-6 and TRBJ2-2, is DAGVTQSPTHLIKTRGQQVTLRCSPKSGHDTVSWYQQALGQGPQFIFQYYEEEERQRGNFPDRFSGHQFPNYSSELNVNALLLGDSALYLCASSLGGRSNTGELFFGEGSRLTVL.

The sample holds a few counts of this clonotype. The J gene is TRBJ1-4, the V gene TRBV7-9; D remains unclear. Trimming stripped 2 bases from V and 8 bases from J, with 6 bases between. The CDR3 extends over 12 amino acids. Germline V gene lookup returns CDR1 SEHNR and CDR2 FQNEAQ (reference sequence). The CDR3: CASSLPGEKLFF. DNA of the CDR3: TGTGCCAGCAGCTTACCGGGAGAAAAACTGTTTTTT.

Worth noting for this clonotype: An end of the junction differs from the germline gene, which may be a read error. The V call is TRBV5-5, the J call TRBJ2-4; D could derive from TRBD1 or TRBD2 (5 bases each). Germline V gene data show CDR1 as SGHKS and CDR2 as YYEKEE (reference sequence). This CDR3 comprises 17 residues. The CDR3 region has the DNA TGTACCAGCAGCGGTAGACGGGGACCACTAGCCAAAAACATTCAGTACTTC. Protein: CTSSGRRGPLAKNIQYF.

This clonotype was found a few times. The CDR3 nucleotides are TGCAGTGCTGGCGGTGGACAGCGGGAGACCCAGTACTTC. Translation: CSAGGGQRETQYF. J is TRBJ2-5 and V is TRBV20-1; weak D call: TRBD1 (6 bases). Germline-derived CDR1 and CDR2 are DFQATT and SNEGSKA (reference sequence). The CDR3 loop spans 13 amino acids. Trimming removed 5 bases from V and 5 bases from J, with 15 bases in between.

The CDR3 loop reads CASSFTGSGEAFF. Here the CDR3 DNA reads TGCGCCAGCAGCTTTACAGGGTCGGGTGAAGCTTTCTTT. The chain carries TRBV5-1 and TRBJ1-1; the D gene is possibly TRBD1 (6 bases). Trimming removed 2 bases from V and 7 bases from J, with 12 bases in between. Germline V lookup: CDR1 SGHRS, CDR2 YFSETQ. CDR3 size: 13 residues.

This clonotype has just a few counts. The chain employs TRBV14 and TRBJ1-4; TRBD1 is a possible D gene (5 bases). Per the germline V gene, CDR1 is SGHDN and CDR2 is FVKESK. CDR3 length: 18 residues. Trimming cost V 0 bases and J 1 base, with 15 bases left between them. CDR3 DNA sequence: TGTGCCAGCAGCCAAGATTTGGTGAGGGGAGGAACTAATGAAAAACTGTTTTTT. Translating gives CASSQDLVRGGTNEKLFF.

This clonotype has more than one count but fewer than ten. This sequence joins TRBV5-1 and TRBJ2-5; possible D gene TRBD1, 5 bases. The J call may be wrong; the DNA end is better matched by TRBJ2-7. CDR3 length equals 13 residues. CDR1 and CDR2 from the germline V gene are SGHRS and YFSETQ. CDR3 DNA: TGCGCCAGCAGCCTTTCCAGCAGGGACGAGCAGTACTTC. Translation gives CASSLSSRDEQYF.

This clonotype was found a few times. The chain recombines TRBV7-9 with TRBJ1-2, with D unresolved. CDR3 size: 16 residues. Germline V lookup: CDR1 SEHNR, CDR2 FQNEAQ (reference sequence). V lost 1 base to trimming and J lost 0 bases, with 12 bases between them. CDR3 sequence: CASSLEIRATNYGYTF. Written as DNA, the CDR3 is TGTGCCAGCAGCTTAGAGATAAGGGCTACTAACTATGGCTACACCTTC.

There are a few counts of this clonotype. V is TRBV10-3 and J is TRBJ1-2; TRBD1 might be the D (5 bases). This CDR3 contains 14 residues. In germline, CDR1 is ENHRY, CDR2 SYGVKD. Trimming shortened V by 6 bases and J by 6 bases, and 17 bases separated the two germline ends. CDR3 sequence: CAIRRRAGVDGYTF. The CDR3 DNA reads TGTGCCATCAGGCGCCGGGCGGGGGTAGATGGCTACACCTTC.

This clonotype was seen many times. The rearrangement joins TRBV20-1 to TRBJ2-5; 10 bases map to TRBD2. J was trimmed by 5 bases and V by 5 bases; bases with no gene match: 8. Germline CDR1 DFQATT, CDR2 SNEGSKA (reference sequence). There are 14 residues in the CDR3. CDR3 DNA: TGCAGTGCTCCCCTTTATAGCGGGGGGGAGACCCAGTACTTC. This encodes CSAPLYSGGETQYF.

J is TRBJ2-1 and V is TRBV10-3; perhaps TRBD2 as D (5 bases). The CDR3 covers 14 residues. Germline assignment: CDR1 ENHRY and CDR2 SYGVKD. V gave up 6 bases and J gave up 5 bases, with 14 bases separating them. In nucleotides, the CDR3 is TGTGCCATCAGACTGGACTGGTCGGACAATGAGCAGTTCTTC. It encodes CAIRLDWSDNEQFF.

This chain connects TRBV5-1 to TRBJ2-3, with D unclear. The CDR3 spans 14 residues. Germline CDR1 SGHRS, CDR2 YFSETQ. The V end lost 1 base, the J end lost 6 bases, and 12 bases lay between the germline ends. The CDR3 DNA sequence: TGCGCCAGCAGCTTGTCTGGCCCCCTTGATACGCAGTATTTT. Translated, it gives CASSLSGPLDTQYF.

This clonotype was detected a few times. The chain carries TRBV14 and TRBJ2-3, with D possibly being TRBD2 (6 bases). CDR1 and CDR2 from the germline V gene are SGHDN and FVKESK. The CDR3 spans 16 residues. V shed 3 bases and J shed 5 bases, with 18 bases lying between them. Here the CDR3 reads CASSQFLRDPGDTQYF. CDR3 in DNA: TGTGCCAGCAGCCAGTTCCTGCGGGACCCGGGAGATACGCAGTATTTT.

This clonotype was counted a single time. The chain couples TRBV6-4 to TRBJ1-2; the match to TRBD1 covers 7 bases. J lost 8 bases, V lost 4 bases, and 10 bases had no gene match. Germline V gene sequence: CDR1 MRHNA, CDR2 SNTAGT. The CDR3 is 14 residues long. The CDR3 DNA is TGTGCCAGCAGTGCTTCAGGAGGGGGCGGCGGCTACACCTTC. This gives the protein CASSASGGGGGYTF.

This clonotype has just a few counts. In DNA, the CDR3 is TGTGCCAGCAGTCCCCGACTAGCGGGGGCCTGGGGAACCGGGGAGCTGTTTTTT. Translated: CASSPRLAGAWGTGELFF. V gene TRBV27 combines with J gene TRBJ2-2, with 12 bases identical to TRBD2. The CDR3 extends over 18 amino acids. With V trimmed by 5 bases and J by 5 bases, 12 bases remained unmatched. Germline V lookup: CDR1 MNHEY, CDR2 SMNVEV (reference sequence).

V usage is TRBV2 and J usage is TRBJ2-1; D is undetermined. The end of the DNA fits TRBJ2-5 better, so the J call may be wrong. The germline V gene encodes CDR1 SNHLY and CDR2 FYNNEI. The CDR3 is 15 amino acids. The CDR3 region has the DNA TGTGCCAGCAGTGTCCCCTCGGCCGGGCGAGAGACCCAGTACTTC. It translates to CASSVPSAGRETQYF.

The CDR3 DNA follows: TGTGCCAGCAACATCGTTAGGAGCGGGGGGCTGGATGAAAAACTGTTTTTT. Translation gives CASNIVRSGGLDEKLFF. The J gene is TRBJ1-4, the V gene TRBV2; D might be TRBD1 (6 bases). The CDR3 totals 17 residues. The V end lost 7 bases, the J end lost 6 bases, and 24 bases lay between the germline ends. Looked up from germline, CDR1 is SNHLY and CDR2 is FYNNEI.

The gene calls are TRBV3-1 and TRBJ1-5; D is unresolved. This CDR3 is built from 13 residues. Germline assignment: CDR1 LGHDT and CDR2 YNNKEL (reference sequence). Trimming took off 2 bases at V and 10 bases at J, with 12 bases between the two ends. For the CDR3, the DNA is TGTGCCAGCAGCCAAACCCGACGGAACCCCCAGCATTTT. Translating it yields CASSQTRRNPQHF.

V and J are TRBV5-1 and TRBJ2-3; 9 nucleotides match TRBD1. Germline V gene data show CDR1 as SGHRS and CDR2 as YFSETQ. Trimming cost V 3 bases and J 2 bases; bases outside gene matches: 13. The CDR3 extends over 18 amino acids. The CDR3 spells CASSSDPDRGWITDTQYF. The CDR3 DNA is TGCGCCAGCAGCTCCGACCCCGACAGGGGGTGGATCACAGATACGCAGTATTTT.

In DNA form, the CDR3 reads TGCAGCGCCCTCAAGTTTATGGACACTGAAGCTTTCTTT. It translates to CSALKFMDTEAFF. This rearrangement joins TRBV29-1 to TRBJ1-1; D uncertain. Germline V gene data show CDR1 as SQVTM and CDR2 as ANQGSEA. Trimming shortened V by 7 bases and J by 3 bases, and 15 bases separated the two germline ends. The CDR3 has 13 amino acids.

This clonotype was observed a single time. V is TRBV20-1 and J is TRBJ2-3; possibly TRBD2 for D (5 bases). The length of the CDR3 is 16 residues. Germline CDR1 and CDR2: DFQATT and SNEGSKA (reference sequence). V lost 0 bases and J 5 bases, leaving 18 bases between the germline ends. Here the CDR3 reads CSARDRRKGGGDTQYF. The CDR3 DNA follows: TGCAGTGCTAGAGATCGGAGGAAGGGTGGAGGAGATACGCAGTATTTT.

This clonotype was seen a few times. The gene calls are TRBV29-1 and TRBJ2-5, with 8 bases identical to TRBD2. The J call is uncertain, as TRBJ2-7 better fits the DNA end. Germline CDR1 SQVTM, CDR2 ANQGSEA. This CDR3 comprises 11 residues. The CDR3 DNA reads TGCAGCGCGAGCGGGAGCCACGAGCAGTACTTC. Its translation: CSASGSHEQYF.

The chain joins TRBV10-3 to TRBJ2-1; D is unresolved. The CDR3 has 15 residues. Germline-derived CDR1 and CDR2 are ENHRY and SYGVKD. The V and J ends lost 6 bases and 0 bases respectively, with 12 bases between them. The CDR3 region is CAIRIDRSSYNEQFF. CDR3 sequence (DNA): TGTGCCATCAGGATTGACCGGAGCTCCTACAATGAGCAGTTCTTC.

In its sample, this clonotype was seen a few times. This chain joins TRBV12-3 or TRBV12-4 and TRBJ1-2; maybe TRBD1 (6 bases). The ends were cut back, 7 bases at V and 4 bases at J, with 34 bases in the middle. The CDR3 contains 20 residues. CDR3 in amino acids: CASTTDSISYQLRVGYGYTF. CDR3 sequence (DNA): TGTGCCAGCACTACGGACAGCATATCCTACCAACTCAGGGTGGGCTATGGCTACACCTTC.

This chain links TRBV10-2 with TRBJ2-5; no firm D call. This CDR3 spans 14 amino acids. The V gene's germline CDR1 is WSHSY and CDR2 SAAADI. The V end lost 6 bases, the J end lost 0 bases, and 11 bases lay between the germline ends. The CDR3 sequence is CASRVRSDQETQYF. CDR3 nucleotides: TGCGCCAGCAGGGTGAGGTCGGACCAAGAGACCCAGTACTTC.

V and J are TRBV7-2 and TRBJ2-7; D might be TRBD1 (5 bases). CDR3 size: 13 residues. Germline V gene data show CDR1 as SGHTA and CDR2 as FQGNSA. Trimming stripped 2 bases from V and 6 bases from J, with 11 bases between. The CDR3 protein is CASSLFQGSEQYF. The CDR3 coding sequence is TGTGCCAGCAGCTTATTCCAGGGTTCCGAGCAGTACTTC.

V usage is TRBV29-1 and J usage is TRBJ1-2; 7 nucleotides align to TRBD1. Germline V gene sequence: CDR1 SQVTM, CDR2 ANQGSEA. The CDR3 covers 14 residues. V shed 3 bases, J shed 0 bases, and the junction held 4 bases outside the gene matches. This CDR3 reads CSVEGTATNYGYTF. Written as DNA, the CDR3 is TGCAGCGTTGAGGGGACAGCGACTAACTATGGCTACACCTTC.

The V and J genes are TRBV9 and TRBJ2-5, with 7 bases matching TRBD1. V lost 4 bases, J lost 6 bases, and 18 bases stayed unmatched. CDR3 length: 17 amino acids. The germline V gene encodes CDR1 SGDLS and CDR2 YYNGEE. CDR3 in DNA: TGTGCCAGCAGCCCGACCGTAGGGGGCGGGTTCTTACAGACCCAGTACTTC. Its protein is CASSPTVGGGFLQTQYF.

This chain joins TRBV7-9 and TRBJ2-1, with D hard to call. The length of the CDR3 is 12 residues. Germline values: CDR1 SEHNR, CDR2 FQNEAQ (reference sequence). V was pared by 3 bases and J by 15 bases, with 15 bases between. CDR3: CASSLTTSELFF. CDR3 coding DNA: TGTGCCAGCAGCTTGACCACTTCAGAGTTGTTCTTC.